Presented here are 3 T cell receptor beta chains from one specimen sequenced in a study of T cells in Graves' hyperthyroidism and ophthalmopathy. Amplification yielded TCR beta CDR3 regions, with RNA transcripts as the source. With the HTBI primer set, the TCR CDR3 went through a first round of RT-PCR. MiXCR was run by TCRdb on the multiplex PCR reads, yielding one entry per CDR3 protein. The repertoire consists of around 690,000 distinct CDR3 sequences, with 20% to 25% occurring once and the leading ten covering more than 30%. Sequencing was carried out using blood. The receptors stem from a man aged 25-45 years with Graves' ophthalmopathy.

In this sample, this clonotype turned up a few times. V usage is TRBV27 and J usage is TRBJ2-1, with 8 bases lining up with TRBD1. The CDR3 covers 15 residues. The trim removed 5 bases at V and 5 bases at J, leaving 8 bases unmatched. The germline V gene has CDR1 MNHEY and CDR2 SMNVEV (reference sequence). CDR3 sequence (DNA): TGTGCCAGCAGTCCTTCACCGACAGGGGACAATGAGCAGTTCTTC. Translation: CASSPSPTGDNEQFF.

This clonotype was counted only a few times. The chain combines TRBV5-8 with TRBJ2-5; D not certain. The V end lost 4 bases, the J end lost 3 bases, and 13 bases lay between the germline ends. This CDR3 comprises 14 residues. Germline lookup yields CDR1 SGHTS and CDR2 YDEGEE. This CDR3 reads CASSRYKVEETQYF. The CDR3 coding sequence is TGTGCCAGCAGCCGGTATAAGGTCGAAGAGACCCAGTACTTC.

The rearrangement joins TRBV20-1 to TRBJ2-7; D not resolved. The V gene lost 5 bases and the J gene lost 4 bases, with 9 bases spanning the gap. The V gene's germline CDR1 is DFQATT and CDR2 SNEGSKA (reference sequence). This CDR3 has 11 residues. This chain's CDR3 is CSALLTYEQYF. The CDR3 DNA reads TGCAGTGCTCTACTAACTTACGAGCAGTACTTC.